This TCR beta chain was retrieved from a study of T cells after posttransplantation cyclophosphamide. CDR3 size: 17 residues. Germline V CDR1 and CDR2: SNHLY, FYNNEI. V dropped 3 bases and J dropped 0 bases, with 15 bases sitting between them. Method: immunoSEQ multiplex PCR; TCRdb's copy keeps in-frame clones and lacks some. The repertoire holds over 20,000 clones, 95% to 99% seen once, with around 0.13% in the top ten. The TCR was taken from a man between 35 and 55 years old in good health, CMV-negative, and a related stem cell transplant donor. Source material: naive CD8+ T cells sorted from PBMCs. The gene calls are TRBV2 and TRBJ1-5; perhaps TRBD1 as D (5 bases). CDR3 sequence: CASSDGHLDSSNQPQHF. CDR3 coding DNA: TGTGCCAGCAGTGACGGCCACCTCGACAGTAGCAATCAGCCCCAGCATTTT.